The entry below describes one TCR beta chain. Its specificity is unknown. TCRdb re-called the 5' RACE reads; one entry per CDR3 protein, DNA not given. The table for this sample gives roughly 380,000 distinct CDR3 sequences. This record belongs to a study of T cells expressing NK-cell markers. For the study at large: TCR beta repertoires came from sorted CD3+CD56+NKG2C+, CD3+CD56+NKG2C- and CD3+CD56-NKG2C+ T cells.

Notes on the study in general: A few donors showed these clonotypes also leading the CD3+CD56-NKG2C+ fraction. In a handful of donors, dominant CD3+CD56+NKG2C+ clones formed roughly 1.0-7.5% of CD8+ cells.

The source material was blood T cells: a sorted CD56 or NKG2C T cell subset, CD4+ or CD8+ T cells, or bulk PBMC T cells (not recorded which). The source is a man aged 18-69 years in good health.

This CDR3 reads CASSWLGRGGYGYTF. The chain employs TRBV12-3 or TRBV12-4 and TRBJ1-2. There are 15 residues in the CDR3.